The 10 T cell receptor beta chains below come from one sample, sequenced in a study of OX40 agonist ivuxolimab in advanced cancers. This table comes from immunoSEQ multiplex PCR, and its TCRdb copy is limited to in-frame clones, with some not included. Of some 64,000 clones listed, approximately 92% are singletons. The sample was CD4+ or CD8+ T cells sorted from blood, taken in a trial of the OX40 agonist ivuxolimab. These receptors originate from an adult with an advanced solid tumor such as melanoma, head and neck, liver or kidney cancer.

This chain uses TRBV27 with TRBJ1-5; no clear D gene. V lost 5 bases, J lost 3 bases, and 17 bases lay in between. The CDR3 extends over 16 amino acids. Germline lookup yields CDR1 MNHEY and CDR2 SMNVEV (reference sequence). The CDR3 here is CASSPAKDLFNQPQHF. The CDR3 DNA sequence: TGTGCCAGCAGTCCTGCCAAGGATCTTTTCAATCAGCCCCAGCATTTT.

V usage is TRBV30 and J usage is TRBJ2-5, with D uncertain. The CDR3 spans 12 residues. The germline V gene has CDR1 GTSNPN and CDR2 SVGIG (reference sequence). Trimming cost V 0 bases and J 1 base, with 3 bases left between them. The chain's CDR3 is CAWSVTQETQYF. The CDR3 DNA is TGTGCCTGGAGTGTAACCCAAGAGACCCAGTACTTC.

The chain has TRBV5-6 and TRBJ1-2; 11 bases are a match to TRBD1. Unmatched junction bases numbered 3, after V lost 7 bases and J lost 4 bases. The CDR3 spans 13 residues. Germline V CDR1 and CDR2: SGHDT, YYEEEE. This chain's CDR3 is CASVGQGVYGYTF. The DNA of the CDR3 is TGTGCCAGCGTGGGACAGGGGGTCTATGGCTACACCTTC. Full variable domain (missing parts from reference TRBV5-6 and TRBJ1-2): DAGVTQSPTHLIKTRGQQVTLRCSPKSGHDTVSWYQQALGQGPQFIFQYYEEEERQRGNFPDRFSGHQFPNYSSELNVNALLLGDSALYLCASVGQGVYGYTFGSGTRLTVV.

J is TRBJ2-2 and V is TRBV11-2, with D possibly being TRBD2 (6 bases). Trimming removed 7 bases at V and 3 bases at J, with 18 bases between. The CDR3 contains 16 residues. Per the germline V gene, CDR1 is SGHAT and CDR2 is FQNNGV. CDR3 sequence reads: CASTPREAIHTGELFF. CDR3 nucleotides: TGTGCCAGCACCCCTAGGGAGGCGATCCACACCGGGGAGCTGTTTTTT. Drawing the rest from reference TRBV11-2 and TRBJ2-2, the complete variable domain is EAGVAQSPRYKIIEKRQSVAFWCNPISGHATLYWYQQILGQGPKLLIQFQNNGVVDDSQLPKDRFSAERLKGVDSTLKIQPAKLEDSAVYLCASTPREAIHTGELFFGEGSRLTVL.

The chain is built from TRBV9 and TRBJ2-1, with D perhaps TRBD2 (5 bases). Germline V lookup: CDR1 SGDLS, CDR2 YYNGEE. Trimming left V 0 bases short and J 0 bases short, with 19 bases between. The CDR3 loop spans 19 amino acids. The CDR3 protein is CASSVATGTGRTSYNEQFF. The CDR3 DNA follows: TGTGCCAGCAGCGTAGCTACTGGTACGGGGAGAACCTCCTACAATGAGCAGTTCTTC.

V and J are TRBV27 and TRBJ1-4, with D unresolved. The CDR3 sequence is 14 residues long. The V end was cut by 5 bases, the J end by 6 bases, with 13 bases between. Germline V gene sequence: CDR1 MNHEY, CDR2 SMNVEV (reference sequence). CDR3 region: CASSATGLYEKLFF. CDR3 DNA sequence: TGTGCCAGCAGTGCAACCGGCTTGTATGAAAAACTGTTTTTT.

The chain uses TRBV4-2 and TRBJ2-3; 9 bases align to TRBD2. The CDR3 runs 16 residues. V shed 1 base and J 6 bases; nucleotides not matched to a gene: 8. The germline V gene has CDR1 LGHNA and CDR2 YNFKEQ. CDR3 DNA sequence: TGTGCCAGCAGCCAAGGGACTAGCGATGGTTTGGATACGCAGTATTTT. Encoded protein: CASSQGTSDGLDTQYF.

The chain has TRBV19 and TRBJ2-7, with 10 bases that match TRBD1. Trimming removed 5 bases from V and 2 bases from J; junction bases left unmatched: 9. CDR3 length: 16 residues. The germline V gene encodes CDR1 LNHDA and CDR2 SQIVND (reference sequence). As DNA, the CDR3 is TGTGCCAGTAGTTGGACCGGGACAGGGGCTGCCTACGAGCAGTACTTC. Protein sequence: CASSWTGTGAAYEQYF. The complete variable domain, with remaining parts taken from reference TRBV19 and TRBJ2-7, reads DGGITQSPKYLFRKEGQNVTLSCEQNLNHDAMYWYRQDPGQGLRLIYYSQIVNDFQKGDIAEGYSVSREKKESFPLTVTSAQKNPTAFYLCASSWTGTGAAYEQYFGPGTRLTVT.

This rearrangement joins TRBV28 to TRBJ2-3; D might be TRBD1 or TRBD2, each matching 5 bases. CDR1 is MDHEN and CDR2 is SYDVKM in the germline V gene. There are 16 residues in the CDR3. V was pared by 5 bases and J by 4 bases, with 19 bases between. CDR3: CASSPGSGSWADTQYF. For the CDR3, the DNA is TGTGCCAGCAGTCCCGGTTCAGGGAGTTGGGCAGATACGCAGTATTTT.

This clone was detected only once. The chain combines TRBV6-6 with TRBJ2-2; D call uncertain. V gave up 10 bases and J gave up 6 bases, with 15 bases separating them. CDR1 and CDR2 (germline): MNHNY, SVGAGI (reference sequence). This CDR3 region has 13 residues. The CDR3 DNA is TGTGCCACCATCCCGCAGGTATCCGGGGAGCTGTTTTTT. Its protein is CATIPQVSGELFF.